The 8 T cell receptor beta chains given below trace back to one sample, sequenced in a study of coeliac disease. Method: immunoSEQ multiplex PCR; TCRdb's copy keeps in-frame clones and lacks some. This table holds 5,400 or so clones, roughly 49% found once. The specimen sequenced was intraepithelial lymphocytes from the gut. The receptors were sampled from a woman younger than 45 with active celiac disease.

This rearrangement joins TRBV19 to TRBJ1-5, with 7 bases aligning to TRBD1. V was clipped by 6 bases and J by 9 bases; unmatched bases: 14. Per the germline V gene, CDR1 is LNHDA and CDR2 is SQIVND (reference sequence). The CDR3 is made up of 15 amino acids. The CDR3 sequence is CASSARRDRASPQHF. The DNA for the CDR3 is TGTGCCAGTAGCGCCCGGAGGGACAGAGCCTCGCCCCAGCATTTT.

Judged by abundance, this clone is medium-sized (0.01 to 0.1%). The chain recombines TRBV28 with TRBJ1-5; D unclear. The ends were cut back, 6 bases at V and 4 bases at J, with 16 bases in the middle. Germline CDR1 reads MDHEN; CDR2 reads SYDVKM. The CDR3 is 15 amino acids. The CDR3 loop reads CASRTGVYPNQPQHF. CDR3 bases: TGTGCCAGCAGGACGGGAGTTTATCCGAATCAGCCCCAGCATTTT.

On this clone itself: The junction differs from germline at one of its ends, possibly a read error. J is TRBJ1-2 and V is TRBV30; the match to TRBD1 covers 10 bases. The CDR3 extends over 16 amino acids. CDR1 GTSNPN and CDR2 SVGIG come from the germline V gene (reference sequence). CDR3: CALMSASVDRGFGHTF. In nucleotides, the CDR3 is TGTGCTCTAATGTCAGCGTCGGTGGACAGGGGGTTTGGCCACACCTTC.

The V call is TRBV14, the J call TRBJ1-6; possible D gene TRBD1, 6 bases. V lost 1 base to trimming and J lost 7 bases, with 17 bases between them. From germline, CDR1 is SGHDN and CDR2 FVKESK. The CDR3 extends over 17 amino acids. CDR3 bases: TGTGCCAGCAGCCAAGGGTACAGGGAAAGAACAAATTCACCCCTCCACTTT. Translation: CASSQGYRERTNSPLHF.

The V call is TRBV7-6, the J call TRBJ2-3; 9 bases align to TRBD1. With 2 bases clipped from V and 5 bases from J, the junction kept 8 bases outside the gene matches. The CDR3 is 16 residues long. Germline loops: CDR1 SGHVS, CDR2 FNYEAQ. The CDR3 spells CASSLIGTGKGDTQYF. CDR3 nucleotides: TGTGCCAGCAGCTTAATAGGGACAGGGAAAGGAGATACGCAGTATTTT.

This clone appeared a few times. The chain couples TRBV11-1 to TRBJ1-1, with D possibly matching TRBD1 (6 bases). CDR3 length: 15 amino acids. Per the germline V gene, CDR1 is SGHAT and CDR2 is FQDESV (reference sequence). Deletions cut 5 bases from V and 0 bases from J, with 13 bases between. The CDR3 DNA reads TGTGCCAGCAGCCAGGGACATACCATGAACACTGAAGCTTTCTTT. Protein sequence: CASSQGHTMNTEAFF.

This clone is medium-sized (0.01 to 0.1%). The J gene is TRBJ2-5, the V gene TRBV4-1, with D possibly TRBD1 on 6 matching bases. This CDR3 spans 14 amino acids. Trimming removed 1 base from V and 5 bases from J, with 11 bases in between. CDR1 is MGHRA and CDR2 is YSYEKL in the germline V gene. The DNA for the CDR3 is TGCGCCAGCAGCCAAGGGGGGCAAACGGAGACCCAGTACTTC. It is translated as CASSQGGQTETQYF.

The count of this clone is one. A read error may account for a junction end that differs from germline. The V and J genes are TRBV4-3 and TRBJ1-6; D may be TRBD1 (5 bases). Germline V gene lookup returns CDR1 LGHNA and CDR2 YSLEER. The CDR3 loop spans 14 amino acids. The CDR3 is CASSQFPSGIPPHF. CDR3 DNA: TGCGCCAGCAGCCAATTTCCCTCAGGGATACCCCCCCACTTT.